This record looks at one T cell receptor (beta chain) sequence and its context. The data belong to a study of blood T cell repertoires in COVID-19. Study overall: From T cells, B-cell-depleted T cells, or PBMCs came the material, which was cDNA or gDNA.

V was pared by 6 bases and J by 8 bases, with 9 bases of the junction left unmatched. From germline, CDR1 is MNHEY and CDR2 SVGAGI. The CDR3 has 14 amino acids. Original handling: Reference gene primers were amplified, and this amplification served to estimate nucleated cell counts. Sequencing was performed with immunoSEQ multiplex PCR; in TCRdb, only in-frame clones are kept and a portion is missing. V and J calls plus clone size are reproduced from that table; the DNA served to infer D and trimming. The sample records 200,000 to 250,000 clones, less than 85% being singletons. The chain combines TRBV6-5 with TRBJ1-2; 10 bases align to TRBD1. This sequence originates from a woman in her 70s with active or convalescent COVID-19. The sequenced sample consisted of peripheral blood. The CDR3 nucleotides read TGTGCCAGCAGGGCGACAGGGGGCAATGGCGGCTACACCTTC. This gives the protein CASRATGGNGGYTF.